The 5 T cell receptor beta chains presented below share a single source sample, sequenced in a study of low-dose radiotherapy and immunotherapy resistance in tumors. TRAV and TRBV primers primed cDNA for both TCRalpha and TCRbeta. TCRs were put through approximately 20 PCR cycles of amplification with Phusion. A constant-region primer and the V-primer adapter served as the primer pair. TCRdb reprocessed the reads via MiXCR and lists one record per CDR3 protein. Altogether about 6,200 distinct CDR3 sequences are present, approximately 78% being singletons, with the ten largest covering 5.5% to 7%. The receptors shown here come from a human donor with advanced metastatic prostate, ovarian, gallbladder or colorectal cancer (not recorded which). This table probably holds off-target reads from a library built for another chain.

This clonotype was detected only a few times. The rearrangement links TRBV12-3 or TRBV12-4 to TRBJ2-3; D remains unclear. The germline V and J ends were trimmed by 4 bases and 2 bases, with 1 base remaining between them. This CDR3 comprises 11 residues. The CDR3 nucleotides read TGTGCCAGCAGTTACACAGATACGCAGTATTTT. Its protein is CASSYTDTQYF.

This sequence joins TRBV6-6 and TRBJ2-6; 7 bases line up with TRBD1. With 5 bases clipped from V and 0 bases from J, the junction kept 7 bases outside the gene matches. From germline, CDR1 is MNHNY and CDR2 SVGAGI (reference sequence). The CDR3 sequence is 17 residues long. CDR3 DNA sequence: TGTGCCAGCAGTCCCCGGACAGGCTCCTCTGGGGCCAACGTCCTGACTTTC. Translated: CASSPRTGSSGANVLTF.

The chain employs TRBV11-2 and TRBJ1-2, with D maybe TRBD1 (6 bases). V shed 5 bases and J shed 4 bases, with 17 bases lying between them. There are 15 residues in the CDR3. Germline-derived CDR1 and CDR2 are SGHAT and FQNNGV. CDR3 protein: CASSQTGFASYGYTF. The CDR3 DNA follows: TGTGCCAGCAGCCAAACAGGGTTTGCGAGCTATGGCTACACCTTC.

This clonotype was seen once. This sequence joins TRBV29-1 and TRBJ2-1; D not resolved. There are 13 residues in the CDR3. Germline assignment: CDR1 SQVTM and CDR2 ANQGSEA. Trimming cost V 4 bases and J 2 bases, with 9 bases left between them. CDR3 protein: CSVATSPYNEQFF. CDR3 in DNA: TGCAGCGTTGCTACCAGTCCCTACAATGAGCAGTTCTTC.

This clonotype was counted only a few times. The chain couples TRBV12-3 or TRBV12-4 to TRBJ2-1, with 8 bases that match TRBD1. V shed 10 bases and J 6 bases; nucleotides not matched to a gene: 11. CDR3 length: 14 amino acids. DNA for the CDR3: TGTGCCATCACAGGATCAGGGGGCTTCAATGAGCAGTTCTTC. This encodes CAITGSGGFNEQFF.